The subject of this entry is one TCR beta chain. The antigen is undetermined. The data derive from a study of siplizumab effects on memory and regulatory T cells. The study, taken as a whole, reports: Proliferating Tregs taken from siplizumab cultures were not shown to have a confirmed suppressive function. Naive T cells seemed more diverse than memory cells and seemed major alloresponse contributors.

The CDR3 has 17 residues. In germline, CDR1 is ENHRY, CDR2 SYGVKD. V was trimmed by 2 bases and J by 2 bases, leaving 16 bases between them. Every sample had approximately 100,000 of its TCR templates assayed. TCRdb keeps only in-frame clones here, not all; method: immunoSEQ multiplex PCR. The table has approximately 46,000 clones, approximately 93% seen once. Sequenced input: CD8+ T cells sorted from blood. The clonotype originates from a human donor in good health. The chain is built from TRBV10-3 and TRBJ1-5; D might be TRBD1 (6 bases). The CDR3 here is CAISETQGHIGNQPQHF. CDR3 nucleotide sequence: TGTGCCATCAGTGAGACACAGGGTCATATAGGCAATCAGCCCCAGCATTTT.